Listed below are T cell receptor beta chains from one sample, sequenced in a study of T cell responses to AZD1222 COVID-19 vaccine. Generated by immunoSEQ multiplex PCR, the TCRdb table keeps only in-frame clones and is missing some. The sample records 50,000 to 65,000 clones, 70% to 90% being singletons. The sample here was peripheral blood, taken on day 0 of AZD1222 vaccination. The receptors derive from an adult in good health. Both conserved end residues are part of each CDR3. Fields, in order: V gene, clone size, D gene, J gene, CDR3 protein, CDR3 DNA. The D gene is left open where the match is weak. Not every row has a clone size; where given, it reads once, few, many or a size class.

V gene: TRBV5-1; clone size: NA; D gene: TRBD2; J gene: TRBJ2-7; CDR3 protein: CASSLTWGGEQYF; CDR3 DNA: TGCGCCAGCAGTCTCACTTGGGGGGGCGAGCAGTACTTC
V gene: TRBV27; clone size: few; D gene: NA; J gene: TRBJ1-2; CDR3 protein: CASSLQGAGRGGYTF; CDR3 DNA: TGTGCCAGCAGTCTCCAGGGTGCGGGGAGGGGCGGCTACACCTTC
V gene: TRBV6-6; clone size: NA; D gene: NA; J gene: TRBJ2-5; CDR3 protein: CAGGQSGETQYF; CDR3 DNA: TGTGCCGGTGGACAGTCTGGAGAGACCCAGTACTTC
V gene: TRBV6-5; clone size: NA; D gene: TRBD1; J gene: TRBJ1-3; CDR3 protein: CASSLDRAGNTIYF; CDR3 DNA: TGTGCCAGCAGCCTAGACAGGGCTGGAAACACCATATATTTT
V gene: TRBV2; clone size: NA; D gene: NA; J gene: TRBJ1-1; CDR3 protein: CASSRATGFMNTEAFF; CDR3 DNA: TGTGCCAGCAGTAGGGCAACAGGATTCATGAACACTGAAGCTTTCTTT
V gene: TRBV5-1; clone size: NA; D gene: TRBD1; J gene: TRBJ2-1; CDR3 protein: CASSTLDRGYNEQFF; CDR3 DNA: TGCGCCAGCAGCACACTGGACAGGGGATACAATGAGCAGTTCTTC
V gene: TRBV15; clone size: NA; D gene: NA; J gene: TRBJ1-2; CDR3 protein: CATRGVDSKYGYTF; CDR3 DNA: TGTGCCACCAGGGGAGTAGACAGCAAATATGGCTACACCTTC
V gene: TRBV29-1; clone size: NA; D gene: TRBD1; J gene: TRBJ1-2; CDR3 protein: CSAGTGYSGYTF; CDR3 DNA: TGCAGCGCAGGGACAGGGTATAGCGGCTACACCTTC
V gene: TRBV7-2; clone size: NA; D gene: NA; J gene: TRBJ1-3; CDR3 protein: CASSHPQTVRFF; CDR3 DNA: TGTGCCAGCAGCCACCCGCAGACAGTCCGGTTTTTT
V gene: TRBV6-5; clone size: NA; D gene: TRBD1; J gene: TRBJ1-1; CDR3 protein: CASSPGQAPNTEAFF; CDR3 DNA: TGTGCCAGCAGCCCGGGACAGGCCCCCAACACTGAAGCTTTCTTT
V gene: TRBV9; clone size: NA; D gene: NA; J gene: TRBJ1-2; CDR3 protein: CASSVVPDYGYTF; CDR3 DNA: TGTGCCAGCAGCGTAGTTCCAGACTATGGCTACACCTTC
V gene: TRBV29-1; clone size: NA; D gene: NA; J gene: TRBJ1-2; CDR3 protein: CSVEDQRPRGYTF; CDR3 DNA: TGCAGCGTTGAAGATCAAAGGCCAAGGGGCTACACCTTC
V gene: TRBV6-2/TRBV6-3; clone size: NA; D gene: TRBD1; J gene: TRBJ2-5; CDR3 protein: CASSPPYPTGQETQYF; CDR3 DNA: TGTGCCAGCAGTCCACCCTACCCGACAGGGCAAGAGACCCAGTACTTC
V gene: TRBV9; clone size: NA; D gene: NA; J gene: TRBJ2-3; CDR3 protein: CASSAIGHTQYF; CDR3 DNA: TGTGCCAGCAGCGCGATAGGGCATACGCAGTATTTT
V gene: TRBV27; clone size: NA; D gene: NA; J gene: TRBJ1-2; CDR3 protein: CASSLAGRNYGYTF; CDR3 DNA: TGTGCCAGCAGTTTAGCAGGGCGGAACTATGGCTACACCTTC
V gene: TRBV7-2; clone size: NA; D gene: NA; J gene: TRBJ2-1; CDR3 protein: CASSQDSYGGTSYNEQFF; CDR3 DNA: TGTGCCAGCAGCCAGGATTCTTACGGGGGTACCTCCTACAATGAGCAGTTCTTC
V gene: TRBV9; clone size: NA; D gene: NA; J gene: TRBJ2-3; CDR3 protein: CASSVAGQSTDTQYF; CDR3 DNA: TGTGCCAGCAGCGTAGCCGGGCAGAGCACAGATACGCAGTATTTT
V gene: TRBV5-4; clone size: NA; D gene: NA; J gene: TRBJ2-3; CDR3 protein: CASSYVGATENTQYF; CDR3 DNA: TGTGCCAGCAGCTATGTGGGGGCCACCGAGAATACGCAGTATTTT
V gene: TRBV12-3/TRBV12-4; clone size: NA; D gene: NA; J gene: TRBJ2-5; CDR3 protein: CASRLQETQYF; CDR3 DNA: TGTGCCAGCAGGCTCCAAGAGACCCAGTACTTC
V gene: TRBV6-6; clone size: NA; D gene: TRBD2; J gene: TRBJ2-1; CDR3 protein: CASSYSNSGGFREQFF; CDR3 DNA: TGTGCCAGCAGTTACTCGAATAGCGGGGGGTTTAGGGAGCAGTTCTTC
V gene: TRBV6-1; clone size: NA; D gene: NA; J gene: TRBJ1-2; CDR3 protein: CASSEGPNYGYTF; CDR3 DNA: TGTGCCAGCAGTGAAGGGCCTAACTATGGCTACACCTTC
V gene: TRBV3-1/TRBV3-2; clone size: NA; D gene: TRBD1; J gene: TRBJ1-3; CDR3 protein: CASSQDPYRGSGNTIYF; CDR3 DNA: TGTGCCAGCAGCCAAGATCCATACAGGGGCTCTGGAAACACCATATATTTT
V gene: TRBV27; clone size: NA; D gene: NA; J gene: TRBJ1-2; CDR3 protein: CASSFSAESYGYTF; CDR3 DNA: TGTGCCAGCAGTTTTTCCGCAGAGAGCTATGGCTACACCTTC
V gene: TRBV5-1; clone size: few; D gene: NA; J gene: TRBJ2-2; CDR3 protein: CASSSGSYTGELFF; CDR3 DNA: TGCGCCAGCAGCTCGGGCAGTTACACCGGGGAGCTGTTTTTT